The 24 T cell receptor beta chains in this list originate from one sample, sequenced in a study of molecular identifiers for immune sequencing clone quantification. MiXCR, applied by TCRdb to the PCR reads, yields one record per CDR3 protein. Of 300,000 to 400,000 distinct CDR3 sequences detected, roughly a quarter appear once; the ten largest clones hold roughly 0.7%. The material sequenced was naive CD8+ T cells from blood, with Jurkat cell RNA spiked in. The subset is: FACS-sorted CD8+CD4-CCR7+CD45RA+ naive T cells. The receptor set was obtained from a human donor in good health. Some libraries in this study had Jurkat cell RNA spiked in.

Concerning this clonotype: A much more abundant neighbour one base away suggests this may be a read error. The CDR3 loop reads CASSHGLSGFANTGELFF. The DNA for the CDR3 is TGTGCCAGCAGTCATGGACTATCGGGGTTCGCGAACACCGGGGAGCTGTTTTTT. This rearrangement joins TRBV7-2 to TRBJ2-2, with a weak D call TRBD2 (6 bases). The germline CDR1 and CDR2 sequences are SGHTA and FQGNSA. The V end was cut by 6 bases, the J end by 0 bases, with 20 bases between. CDR3 size: 18 residues.

This clonotype was observed a few times. The chain couples TRBV19 to TRBJ2-3; no clear D gene. There are 15 residues in the CDR3. The V and J ends lost 0 bases and 2 bases respectively, with 9 bases between them. CDR1 is LNHDA and CDR2 is SQIVND in the germline V gene (reference sequence). CDR3 in DNA: TGTGCCAGTAGTATAGAACGCTACCCCACAGATACGCAGTATTTT. This gives the protein CASSIERYPTDTQYF.

About this clonotype itself: With a much larger clone just one base away, this may be a read error. V usage is TRBV6-5 and J usage is TRBJ1-5; 7 positions agree with TRBD1. This CDR3 spans 15 amino acids. Germline assignment: CDR1 MNHEY and CDR2 SVGAGI. V shed 8 bases and J 0 bases; nucleotides not matched to a gene: 7. CDR3 sequence: CASRPTGNSNQPQHF. The CDR3 nucleotides read TGTGCCAGCCGCCCGACAGGGAATAGCAATCAGCCCCAGCATTTT.

This clonotype has at least ten counts. This chain joins TRBV5-5 and TRBJ2-6, with D perhaps given as TRBD1 or TRBD2 (5 bases each). This CDR3 region has 16 residues. Per the germline V gene, CDR1 is SGHKS and CDR2 is YYEKEE (reference sequence). V dropped 6 bases and J dropped 1 base, with 14 bases sitting between them. The CDR3 DNA reads TGTGCCAGCACAGGGATGGGGGTATCTGGGGCCAACGTCCTGACTTTC. Translated, it gives CASTGMGVSGANVLTF.

In its sample, this clonotype was seen many times. The J gene is TRBJ2-3, the V gene TRBV12-3 or TRBV12-4, with 11 bases aligning to TRBD2. V was pared by 3 bases and J by 1 base, with 0 bases of the junction left unmatched. This CDR3 comprises 15 residues. The CDR3 here is CASSLTSGGTDTQYF. CDR3 nucleotide sequence: TGTGCCAGCAGTTTGACTAGCGGGGGCACAGATACGCAGTATTTT.

Many counts were recorded for this clonotype. This rearrangement joins TRBV2 to TRBJ1-1, with 8 bases identical to TRBD1. Per germline, CDR1 SNHLY and CDR2 FYNNEI. The junction had 12 bases not matched to a gene; V was cut back by 7 bases and J by 2 bases. This CDR3 spans 16 amino acids. CDR3 region: CASISNLRGLNTEAFF. The CDR3, as DNA: TGTGCCAGCATCTCCAACCTCAGGGGGCTCAACACTGAAGCTTTCTTT.

The chain carries TRBV6-2 or TRBV6-3 and TRBJ2-7, with D possibly being TRBD2 (5 bases). V was trimmed by 8 bases and J by 5 bases, leaving 19 bases between them. CDR3 length: 14 residues. The germline V gene has CDR1 MNHEY and CDR2 SVGEGT. In DNA, the CDR3 is TGTGCCAGCGTGGTCCTACCCGCGGGCCACGAGCAGTACTTC. Translation: CASVVLPAGHEQYF.

This clonotype has only a few counts. Because the CDR3 is missing its conserved closing phenylalanine or tryptophan, this is likely a read error. This chain joins TRBV4-2 and TRBJ2-3, with 7 bases that match TRBD2. The germline V gene encodes CDR1 LGHNA and CDR2 YNFKEQ. The CDR3 loop spans 15 amino acids. V was pared by 5 bases and J by 6 bases, with 11 bases of the junction left unmatched. CDR3 in amino acids: CASSDLSGLLDTQYC. The CDR3 DNA reads as TGTGCCAGCAGCGACCTTAGCGGGTTACTGGATACGCAGTATTGT.

In regard to this clonotype: The conserved phenylalanine or tryptophan normally closing the CDR3 is absent here, so this likely arose from a read error. The chain couples TRBV27 to TRBJ2-7; 7 bases fit TRBD1. Germline CDR1 is MNHEY and CDR2 is SMNVEV (reference sequence). The J segment lost 4 bases and the V segment lost 6 bases, leaving 9 bases of the junction unmatched. The CDR3 contains 14 residues. Here the CDR3 DNA reads TGTGCCAGCAGCCCTGGGACAGCTTCGTACGAGCAGTACCTC. Translation: CASSPGTASYEQYL.

This clonotype was counted ten times or more. Lacking the conserved final phenylalanine or tryptophan, this CDR3 likely reflects a read error. The DNA is omitted, as the CDR3 cannot be located on it reliably, and the CDR3 follows TCRdb's listing. The gene calls are TRBV5-1 and TRBJ1-3. Inclusive of both ends, the CDR3 amounts to 10 amino acids. Germline V gives CDR1 SGHRS, CDR2 YFSETQ. CDR3 sequence reads: CASYRRALKV.

Many counts were recorded for this clonotype. The chain couples TRBV6-6 to TRBJ2-6, with D tentatively TRBD1 (5 bases). V shed 6 bases and J shed 1 base, with 10 bases lying between them. CDR3 length equals 15 residues. CDR1 is MNHNY and CDR2 is SVGAGI in the germline V gene (reference sequence). CDR3 nucleotides: TGTGCCAGCAGCCCAGCAGGGTCTGGGGCCAACGTCCTGACTTTC. It yields the protein CASSPAGSGANVLTF.

In this sample, this clonotype turned up a few times. Germline and junction disagree at one end, which may indicate a read error. V usage is TRBV7-9 and J usage is TRBJ2-1; the D gene is possibly TRBD1 (6 bases). Germline V CDR1 and CDR2: SEHNR, FQNEAQ (reference sequence). The CDR3 spans 13 residues. The DNA of the CDR3 is TGTGCCAGCAGCTCCCGCGGTGCTCCCGAAAGGGGGTTC. Protein product: CASSSRGAPERGF.

Turning to this clonotype: A much bigger clone sits one base away, suggesting this may be a read error. The chain recombines TRBV29-1 with TRBJ2-7; no reliable D call. V was clipped by 1 base and J by 2 bases, with 12 bases between them. Germline CDR1 SQVTM, CDR2 ANQGSEA. The CDR3 has 14 amino acids. The CDR3 DNA sequence: TGCAGCGTTGAAGGAGGCAGTACTGCCTACGAGCAGTACTTC. This translates into CSVEGGSTAYEQYF.

This chain links TRBV5-3 with TRBJ2-2; tentative D call: TRBD2 (6 bases). TRBV5-3 is flagged as an ORF with uncertain function. V was pared by 8 bases and J by 6 bases, with 32 bases between. The CDR3 runs 19 residues. CDR3 bases: TGTGCCAGCAGCGGGTCGACGGGCGACTTAGAAAGAGGTCCCGGGGAGCTGTTTTTT. Its protein is CASSGSTGDLERGPGELFF.

V usage is TRBV6-5 and J usage is TRBJ2-5; TRBD1 aligns across 11 bases. V lost 6 bases and J lost 5; bases outside the gene matches: 8. Germline V gene sequence: CDR1 MNHEY, CDR2 SVGAGI. The CDR3 extends over 15 amino acids. Here the CDR3 reads CASSPFRTGGETQYF. Here the CDR3 DNA reads TGTGCCAGCAGCCCGTTTAGGACAGGGGGCGAGACCCAGTACTTC.

In DNA form, the CDR3 reads TGTGCCAGCAGCGAAGTGGGGGGGGCCACAGATACGCAGTATTTT. Amino acid sequence: CASSEVGGATDTQYF. The chain joins TRBV9 to TRBJ2-3; a possible D gene is TRBD2 (7 bases). The CDR3 covers 15 residues. V lost 3 bases, J lost 2 bases, and 13 bases lay in between. The germline CDR1 and CDR2 sequences are SGDLS and YYNGEE. Looking up the rest from reference TRBV9 and TRBJ2-3 gives the full variable domain: DSGVTQTPKHLITATGQRVTLRCSPRSGDLSVYWYQQSLDQGLQFLIQYYNGEERAKGNILERFSAQQFPDLHSELNLSSLELGDSALYFCASSEVGGATDTQYFGPGTRLTVL.

Of note for this clonotype: A much larger clone differs from this one at a single base, so this may be a read error. This chain joins TRBV7-2 and TRBJ1-6; weak D call: TRBD1 (6 bases). V was pared by 10 bases and J by 10 bases, with 17 bases between. The CDR3 covers 13 residues. Germline V gene lookup returns CDR1 SGHTA and CDR2 FQGNSA. CDR3 region: CANTAGAGSPLHF. CDR3 nucleotide sequence: TGTGCCAACACGGCGGGGGCAGGCTCACCCCTCCACTTT.

This clonotype was detected a few times. This chain connects TRBV7-6 to TRBJ2-1; D gene ambiguous. The CDR3 is 17 residues long. V dropped 5 bases and J dropped 0 bases, with 17 bases sitting between them. The germline gives CDR1 SGHVS, CDR2 FNYEAQ. CDR3 region: CASSDEFLTPSYNEQFF. For the CDR3, the DNA is TGTGCCAGCAGCGATGAATTTCTTACCCCCTCCTACAATGAGCAGTTCTTC.

This clonotype was counted ten times or more. The chain joins TRBV5-6 to TRBJ2-3; no clear D. This CDR3 comprises 15 residues. The germline V gene has CDR1 SGHDT and CDR2 YYEEEE. V lost 1 base and J lost 2, with 11 bases in between. The CDR3 spells CASSLRRNPTDTQYF. CDR3 coding DNA: TGTGCCAGCAGCTTGCGACGGAACCCCACAGATACGCAGTATTTT.

CDR3 DNA: TGTGCCACCAGCAGAAGTGGGTTCGGGGAGCTGTTTTTT. It translates to CATSRSGFGELFF. The chain carries TRBV24-1 and TRBJ2-2; unclear D gene. The germline gives CDR1 KGHDR, CDR2 SFDVKD. V lost 7 bases and J lost 7, with 12 bases in between. The CDR3 spans 13 residues.

This clonotype was seen repeatedly, ten times or more. The chain recombines TRBV20-1 with TRBJ1-1; D is uncertain. This CDR3 region has 11 residues. CDR1 is DFQATT, CDR2 SNEGSKA, per germline (reference sequence). The V end lost 5 bases, the J end lost 11 bases, and 15 bases lay between the germline ends. This CDR3 is CSALRYLEAFF. CDR3 nucleotide sequence: TGCAGTGCTCTCAGGTACCTCGAGGCTTTCTTT.

This clonotype was counted ten times or more. This chain links TRBV30 with TRBJ1-3; tentative D call: TRBD1 (5 bases). V was cut by 3 bases and J by 4 bases, with 10 bases left in between. The CDR3 length is 13 residues. CDR1 is GTSNPN, CDR2 SVGIG, per germline (reference sequence). The CDR3 protein is CAWSDSPGNTIYF. Here the CDR3 DNA reads TGTGCCTGGAGCGACAGCCCGGGAAACACCATATATTTT.

In its sample, this clonotype was seen many times. The V gene is TRBV12-3 or TRBV12-4, the J gene TRBJ2-3; the match to TRBD1 covers 9 bases. This CDR3 contains 15 residues. Losses at the gene ends were 3 bases for V and 3 bases for J; bases not matched to a gene: 4. CDR3 sequence: CASSFWGQGTDTQYF. The CDR3 nucleotides read TGTGCCAGCAGTTTTTGGGGACAGGGAACAGATACGCAGTATTTT.

Many counts were recorded for this clonotype. The V gene is TRBV7-6, the J gene TRBJ2-1; perhaps D is TRBD1 or TRBD2 (5 bases each). Germline V gene lookup returns CDR1 SGHVS and CDR2 FNYEAQ. This CDR3 is built from 12 residues. The V and J ends lost 1 base and 12 bases respectively, with 10 bases between them. The CDR3: CASSLGDGRQFF. The DNA for the CDR3 is TGTGCCAGCAGCTTAGGGGACGGCAGGCAGTTCTTC. Using reference TRBV7-6 and TRBJ2-1 for the parts outside the CDR3, the full variable domain is GAGVSQSPRYKVTKRGQDVALRCDPISGHVSLYWYRQALGQGPEFLTYFNYEAQQDKSGLPNDRFSAERPEGSISTLTIQRTEQRDSAMYRCASSLGDGRQFFGPGTRLTVL.